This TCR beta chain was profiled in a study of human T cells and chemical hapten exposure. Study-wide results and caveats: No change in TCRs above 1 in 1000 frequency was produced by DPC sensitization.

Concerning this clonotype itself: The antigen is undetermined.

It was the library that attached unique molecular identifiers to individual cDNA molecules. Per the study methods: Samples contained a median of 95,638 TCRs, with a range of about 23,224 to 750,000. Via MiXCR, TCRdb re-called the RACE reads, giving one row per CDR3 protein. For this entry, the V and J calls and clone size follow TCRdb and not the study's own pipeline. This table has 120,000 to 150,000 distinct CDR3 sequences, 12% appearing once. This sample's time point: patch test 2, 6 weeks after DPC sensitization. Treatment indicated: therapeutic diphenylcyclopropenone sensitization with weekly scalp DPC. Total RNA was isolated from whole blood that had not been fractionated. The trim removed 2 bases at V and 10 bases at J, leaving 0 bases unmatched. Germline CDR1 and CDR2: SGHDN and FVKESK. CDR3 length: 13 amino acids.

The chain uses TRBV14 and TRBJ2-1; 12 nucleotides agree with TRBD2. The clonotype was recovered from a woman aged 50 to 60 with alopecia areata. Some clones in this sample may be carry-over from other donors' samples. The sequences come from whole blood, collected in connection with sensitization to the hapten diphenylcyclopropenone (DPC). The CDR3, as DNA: TGTGCCAGCAGCCAACTAGCGGGAGGGGAGCAGTTCTTC. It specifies CASSQLAGGEQFF.